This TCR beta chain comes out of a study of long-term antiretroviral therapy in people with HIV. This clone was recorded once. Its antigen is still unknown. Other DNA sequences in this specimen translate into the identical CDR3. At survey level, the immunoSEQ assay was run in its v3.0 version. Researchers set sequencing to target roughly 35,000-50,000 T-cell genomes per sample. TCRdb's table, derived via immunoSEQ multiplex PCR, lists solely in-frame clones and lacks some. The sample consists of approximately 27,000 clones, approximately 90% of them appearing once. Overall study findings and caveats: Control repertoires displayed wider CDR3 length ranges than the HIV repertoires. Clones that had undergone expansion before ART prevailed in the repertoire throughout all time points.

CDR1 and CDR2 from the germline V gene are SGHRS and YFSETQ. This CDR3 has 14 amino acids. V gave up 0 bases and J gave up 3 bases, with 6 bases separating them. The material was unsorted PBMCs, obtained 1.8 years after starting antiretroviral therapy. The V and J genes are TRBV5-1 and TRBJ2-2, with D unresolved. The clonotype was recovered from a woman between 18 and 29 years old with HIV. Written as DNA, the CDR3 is TGCGCCAGCAGCTTGGTAACAGACACCGGGGAGCTGTTTTTT. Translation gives CASSLVTDTGELFF.